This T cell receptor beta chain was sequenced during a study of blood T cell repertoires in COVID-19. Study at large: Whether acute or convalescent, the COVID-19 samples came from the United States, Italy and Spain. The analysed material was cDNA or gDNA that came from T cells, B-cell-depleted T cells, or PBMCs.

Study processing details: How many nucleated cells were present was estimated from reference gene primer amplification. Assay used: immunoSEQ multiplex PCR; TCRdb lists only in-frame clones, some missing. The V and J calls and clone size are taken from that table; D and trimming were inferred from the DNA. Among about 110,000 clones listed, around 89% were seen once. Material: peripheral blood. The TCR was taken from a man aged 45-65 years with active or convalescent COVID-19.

The CDR3 spells CASRGLGVGGYTF. The CDR3 DNA reads TGTGCCAGCAGAGGCCTAGGAGTTGGTGGCTACACCTTC. V and J are TRBV12-3 or TRBV12-4 and TRBJ1-2; D is undetermined. Trimming took 6 bases from V and 7 from J, leaving 15 bases between them. The CDR3 sequence is 13 residues long.